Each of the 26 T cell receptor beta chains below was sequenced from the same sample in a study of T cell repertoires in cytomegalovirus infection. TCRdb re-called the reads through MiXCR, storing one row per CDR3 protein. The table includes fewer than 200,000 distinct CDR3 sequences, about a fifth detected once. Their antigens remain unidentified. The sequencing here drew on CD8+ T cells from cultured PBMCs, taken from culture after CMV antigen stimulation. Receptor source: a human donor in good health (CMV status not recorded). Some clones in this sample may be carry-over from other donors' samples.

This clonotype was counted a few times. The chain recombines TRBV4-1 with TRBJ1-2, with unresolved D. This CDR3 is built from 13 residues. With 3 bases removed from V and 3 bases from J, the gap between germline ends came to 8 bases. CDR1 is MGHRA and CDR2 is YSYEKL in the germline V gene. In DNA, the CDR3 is TGCGCCAGCAGCCACGTCCAGGACTATGGCTACACCTTC. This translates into CASSHVQDYGYTF.

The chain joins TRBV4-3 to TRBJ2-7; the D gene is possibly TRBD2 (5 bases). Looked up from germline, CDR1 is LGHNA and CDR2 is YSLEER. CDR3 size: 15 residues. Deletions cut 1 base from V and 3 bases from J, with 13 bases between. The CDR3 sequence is CASSQVERSSYEQYF. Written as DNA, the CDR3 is TGCGCCAGCAGCCAAGTTGAGCGGAGCAGCTACGAGCAGTACTTC.

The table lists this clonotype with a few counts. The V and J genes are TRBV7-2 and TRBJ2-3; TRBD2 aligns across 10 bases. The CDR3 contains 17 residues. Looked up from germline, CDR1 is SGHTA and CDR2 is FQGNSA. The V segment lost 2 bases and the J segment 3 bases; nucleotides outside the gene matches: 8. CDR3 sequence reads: CASSLQKRGGRTDTQYF. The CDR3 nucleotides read TGTGCCAGCAGCTTACAAAAGCGGGGGGGCCGGACAGATACGCAGTATTTT.

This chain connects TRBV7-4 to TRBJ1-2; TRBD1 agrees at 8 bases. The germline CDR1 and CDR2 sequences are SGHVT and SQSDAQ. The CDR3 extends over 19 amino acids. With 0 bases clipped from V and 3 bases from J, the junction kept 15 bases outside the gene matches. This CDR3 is CASSLARGLKELVDYGYTF. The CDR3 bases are TGTGCCAGCAGCTTAGCCAGGGGGCTAAAGGAACTTGTGGACTATGGCTACACCTTC.

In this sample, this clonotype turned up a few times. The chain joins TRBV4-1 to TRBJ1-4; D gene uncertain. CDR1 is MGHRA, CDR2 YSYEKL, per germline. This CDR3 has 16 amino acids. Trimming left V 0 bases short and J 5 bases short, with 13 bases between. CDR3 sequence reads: CASSQERQDGNEKLFF. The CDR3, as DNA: TGCGCCAGCAGCCAAGAACGTCAGGACGGAAATGAAAAACTGTTTTTT.

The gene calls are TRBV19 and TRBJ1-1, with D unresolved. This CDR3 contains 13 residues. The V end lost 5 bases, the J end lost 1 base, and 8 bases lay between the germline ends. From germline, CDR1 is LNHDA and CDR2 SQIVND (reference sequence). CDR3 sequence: CASSWSGNTEAFF. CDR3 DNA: TGTGCCAGTAGTTGGTCGGGGAACACTGAAGCTTTCTTT.

CDR3: CASSFRRVGEQFF. The CDR3 nucleotides read TGTGCCAGCAGTTTTCGGAGAGTCGGGGAGCAGTTCTTC. The chain recombines TRBV12-3 or TRBV12-4 with TRBJ2-1; no clear D gene. The V end lost 3 bases, the J end lost 10 bases, and 13 bases lay between the germline ends. The CDR3 length is 13 residues.

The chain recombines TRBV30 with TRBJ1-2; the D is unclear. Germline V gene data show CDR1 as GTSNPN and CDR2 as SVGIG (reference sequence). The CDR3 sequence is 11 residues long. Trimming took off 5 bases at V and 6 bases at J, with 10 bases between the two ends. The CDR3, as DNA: TGTGCCTGGGCCCTAGCGGATGGCTACACCTTC. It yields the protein CAWALADGYTF.

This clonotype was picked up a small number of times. The CDR3: CASSPGTGPLYGYTF. DNA of the CDR3: TGTGCCAGCAGTCCCGGGACAGGGCCCCTCTATGGCTACACCTTC. The J gene is TRBJ1-2, the V gene TRBV7-9, with TRBD1 matching over 9 bases. The CDR3 extends over 15 amino acids. J gave up 4 bases and V 6 bases, and 9 bases lay outside the gene matches. Looked up from germline, CDR1 is SEHNR and CDR2 is FQNEAQ (reference sequence).

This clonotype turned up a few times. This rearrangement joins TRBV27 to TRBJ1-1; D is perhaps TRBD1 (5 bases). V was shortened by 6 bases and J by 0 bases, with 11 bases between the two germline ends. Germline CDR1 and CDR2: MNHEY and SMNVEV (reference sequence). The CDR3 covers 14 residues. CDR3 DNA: TGTGCCAGCAGAGCTTTGGACATGAACACTGAAGCTTTCTTT. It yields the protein CASRALDMNTEAFF.

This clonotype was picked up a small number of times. The DNA of the CDR3 is TGTGCCAGCAGCAAAGGGGGGGATGAGCAGTTCTTC. Translating gives CASSKGGDEQFF. The rearrangement uses TRBV11-2 and TRBJ2-1; perhaps TRBD2 as D (7 bases). From germline, CDR1 is SGHAT and CDR2 FQNNGV. The CDR3 runs to 12 residues. Trimming removed 5 bases at V and 8 bases at J, with 10 bases between.

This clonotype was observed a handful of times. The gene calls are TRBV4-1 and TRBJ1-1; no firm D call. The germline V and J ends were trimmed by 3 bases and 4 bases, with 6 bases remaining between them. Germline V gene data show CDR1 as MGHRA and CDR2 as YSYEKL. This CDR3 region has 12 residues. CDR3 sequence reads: CASSHLGTEAFF. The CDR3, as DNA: TGCGCCAGCAGCCATCTCGGCACTGAAGCTTTCTTT.

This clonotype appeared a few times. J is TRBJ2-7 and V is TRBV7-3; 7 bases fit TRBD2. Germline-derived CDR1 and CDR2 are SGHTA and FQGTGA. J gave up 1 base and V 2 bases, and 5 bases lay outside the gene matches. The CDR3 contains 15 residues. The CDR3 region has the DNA TGTGCCAGCAGCTTATATGGGGAGGGATCCTACGAGCAGTACTTC. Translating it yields CASSLYGEGSYEQYF.

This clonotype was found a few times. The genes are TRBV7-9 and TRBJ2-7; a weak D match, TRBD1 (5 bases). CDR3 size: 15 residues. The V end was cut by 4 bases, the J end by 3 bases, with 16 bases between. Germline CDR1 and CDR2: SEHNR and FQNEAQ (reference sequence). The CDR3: CASSSDISPHYEQYF. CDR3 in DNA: TGTGCCAGCAGCTCGGACATCTCACCCCACTACGAGCAGTACTTC.

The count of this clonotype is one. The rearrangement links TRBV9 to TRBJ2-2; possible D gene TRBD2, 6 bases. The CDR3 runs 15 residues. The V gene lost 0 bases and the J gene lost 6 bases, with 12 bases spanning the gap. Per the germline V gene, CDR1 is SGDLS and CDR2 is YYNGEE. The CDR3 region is CASSVGWGGAGELFF. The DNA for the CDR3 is TGTGCCAGCAGCGTAGGTTGGGGCGGGGCCGGGGAGCTGTTTTTT.

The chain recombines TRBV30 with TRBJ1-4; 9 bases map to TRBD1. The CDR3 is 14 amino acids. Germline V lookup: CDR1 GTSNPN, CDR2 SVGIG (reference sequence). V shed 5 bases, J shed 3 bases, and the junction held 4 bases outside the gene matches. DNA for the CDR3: TGTGCCTGGGACAGGACAGGGGCTAATGAAAAACTGTTTTTT. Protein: CAWDRTGANEKLFF.

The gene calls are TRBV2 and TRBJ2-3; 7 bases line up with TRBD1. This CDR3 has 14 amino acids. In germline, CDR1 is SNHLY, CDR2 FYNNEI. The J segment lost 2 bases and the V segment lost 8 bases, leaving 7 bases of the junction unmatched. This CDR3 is CASPTGDHTDTQYF. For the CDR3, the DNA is TGTGCCAGCCCTACAGGGGACCACACAGATACGCAGTATTTT.

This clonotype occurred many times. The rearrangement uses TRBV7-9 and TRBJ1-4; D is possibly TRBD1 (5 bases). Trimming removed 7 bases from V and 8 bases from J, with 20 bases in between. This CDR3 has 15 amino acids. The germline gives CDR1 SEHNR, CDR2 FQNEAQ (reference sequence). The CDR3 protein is CASTPSGSPREKLFF. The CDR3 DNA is TGTGCCAGCACCCCATCAGGGTCACCTCGCGAAAAACTGTTTTTT.

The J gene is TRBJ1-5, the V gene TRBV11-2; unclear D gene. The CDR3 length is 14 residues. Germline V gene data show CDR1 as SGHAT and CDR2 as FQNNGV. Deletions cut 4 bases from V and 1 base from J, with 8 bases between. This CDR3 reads CASSSGISNQPQHF. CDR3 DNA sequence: TGTGCCAGCAGCTCCGGGATCAGCAATCAGCCCCAGCATTTT.

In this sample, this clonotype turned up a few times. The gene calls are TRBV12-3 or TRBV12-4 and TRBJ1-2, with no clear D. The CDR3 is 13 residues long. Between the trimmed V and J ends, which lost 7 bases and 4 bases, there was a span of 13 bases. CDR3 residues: CASNLPGGYGYTF. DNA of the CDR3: TGTGCCAGCAACCTGCCCGGAGGCTATGGCTACACCTTC.

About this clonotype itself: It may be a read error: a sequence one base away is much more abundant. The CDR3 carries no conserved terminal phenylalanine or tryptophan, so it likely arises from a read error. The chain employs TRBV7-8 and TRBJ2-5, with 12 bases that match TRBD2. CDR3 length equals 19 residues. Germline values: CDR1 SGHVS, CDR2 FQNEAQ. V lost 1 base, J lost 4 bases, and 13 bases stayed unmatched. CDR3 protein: CASSLEGPLAGGPGETQYC. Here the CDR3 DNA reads TGTGCCAGCAGCTTAGAAGGGCCCCTAGCGGGGGGGCCTGGAGAGACCCAGTACTGC.

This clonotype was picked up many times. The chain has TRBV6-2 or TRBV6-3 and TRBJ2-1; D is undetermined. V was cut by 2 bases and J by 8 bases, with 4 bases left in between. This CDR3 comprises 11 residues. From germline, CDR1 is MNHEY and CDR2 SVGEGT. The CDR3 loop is CASSYGDEQFF. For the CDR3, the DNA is TGTGCCAGCAGTTACGGGGATGAGCAGTTCTTC.

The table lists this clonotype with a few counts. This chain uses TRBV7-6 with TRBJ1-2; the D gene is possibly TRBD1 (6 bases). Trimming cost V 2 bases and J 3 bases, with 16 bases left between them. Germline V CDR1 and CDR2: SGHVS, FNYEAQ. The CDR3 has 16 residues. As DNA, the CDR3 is TGTGCCAGCAGCTTAAGGCCACAGGGAGTGGACTATGGCTACACCTTC. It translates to CASSLRPQGVDYGYTF. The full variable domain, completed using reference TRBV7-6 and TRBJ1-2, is GAGVSQSPRYKVTKRGQDVALRCDPISGHVSLYWYRQALGQGPEFLTYFNYEAQQDKSGLPNDRFSAERPEGSISTLTIQRTEQRDSAMYRCASSLRPQGVDYGYTFGSGTRLTVV.

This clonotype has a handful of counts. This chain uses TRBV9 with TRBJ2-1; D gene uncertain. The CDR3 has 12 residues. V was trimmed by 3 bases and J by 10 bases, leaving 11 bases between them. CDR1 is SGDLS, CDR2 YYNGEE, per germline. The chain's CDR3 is CASSDMVGEQFF. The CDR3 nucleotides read TGTGCCAGCAGCGATATGGTTGGAGAGCAGTTCTTC.

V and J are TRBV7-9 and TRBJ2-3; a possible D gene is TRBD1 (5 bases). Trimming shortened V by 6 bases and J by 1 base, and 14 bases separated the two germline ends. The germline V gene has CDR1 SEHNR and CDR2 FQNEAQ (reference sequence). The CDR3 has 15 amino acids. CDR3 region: CASSITRAGTDTQYF. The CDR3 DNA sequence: TGTGCCAGCAGTATAACCAGGGCTGGCACAGATACGCAGTATTTT.

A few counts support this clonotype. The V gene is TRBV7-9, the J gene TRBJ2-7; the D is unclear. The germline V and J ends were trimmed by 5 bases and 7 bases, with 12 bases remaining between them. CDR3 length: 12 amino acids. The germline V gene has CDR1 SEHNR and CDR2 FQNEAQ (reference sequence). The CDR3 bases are TGTGCCAGCAGCCCGAGTGACTGGGAGCAGTACTTC. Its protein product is CASSPSDWEQYF.